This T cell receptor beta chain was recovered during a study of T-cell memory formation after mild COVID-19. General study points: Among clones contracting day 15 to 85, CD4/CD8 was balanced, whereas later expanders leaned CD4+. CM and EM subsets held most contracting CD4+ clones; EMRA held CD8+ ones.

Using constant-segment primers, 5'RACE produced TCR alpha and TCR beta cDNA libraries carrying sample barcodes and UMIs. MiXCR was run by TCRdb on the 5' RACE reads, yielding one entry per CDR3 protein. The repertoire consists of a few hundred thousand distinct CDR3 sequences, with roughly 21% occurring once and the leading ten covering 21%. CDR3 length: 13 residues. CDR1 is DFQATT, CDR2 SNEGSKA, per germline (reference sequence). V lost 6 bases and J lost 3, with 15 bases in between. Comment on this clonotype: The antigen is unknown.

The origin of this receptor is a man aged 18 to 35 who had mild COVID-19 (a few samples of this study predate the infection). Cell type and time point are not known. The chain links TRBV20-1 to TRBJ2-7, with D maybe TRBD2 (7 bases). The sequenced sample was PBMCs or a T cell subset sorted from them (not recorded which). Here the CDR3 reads CSASRGAIYEQYF. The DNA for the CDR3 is TGCAGTGCGTCCCGGGGGGCCATCTACGAGCAGTACTTC.